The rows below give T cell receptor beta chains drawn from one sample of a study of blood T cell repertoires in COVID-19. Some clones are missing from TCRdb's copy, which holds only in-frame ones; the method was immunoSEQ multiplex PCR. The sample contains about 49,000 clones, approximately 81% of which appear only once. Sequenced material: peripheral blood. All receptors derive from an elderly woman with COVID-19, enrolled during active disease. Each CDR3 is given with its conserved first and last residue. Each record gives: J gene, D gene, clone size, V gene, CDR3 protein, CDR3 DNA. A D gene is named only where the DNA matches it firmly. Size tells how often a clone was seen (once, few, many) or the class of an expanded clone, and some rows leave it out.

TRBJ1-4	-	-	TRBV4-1	CASSQVGPAWGEKLFF	TGCGCCAGCAGCCAAGTTGGACCGGCCTGGGGCGAAAAACTGTTTTTT
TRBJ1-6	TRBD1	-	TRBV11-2	CASSLGGQGNSPLHF	TGTGCCAGCAGCTTGGGGGGACAGGGAAATTCACCCCTCCACTTT
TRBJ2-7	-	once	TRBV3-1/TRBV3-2	CASSPLAGSYEQYF	TGTGCCAGCAGCCCACTTGCAGGTTCCTACGAGCAGTACTTC
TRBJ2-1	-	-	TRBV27	CASGYMGPGGNEQFF	TGTGCCAGCGGATACATGGGGCCGGGCGGCAATGAGCAGTTCTTC
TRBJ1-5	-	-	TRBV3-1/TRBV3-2	CASGRGDNQPQHF	TGTGCCAGCGGCCGGGGGGACAATCAGCCCCAGCATTTT
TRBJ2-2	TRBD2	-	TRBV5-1	CASRGLAGDKGTGELFF	TGCGCCAGCAGGGGACTAGCGGGAGACAAGGGCACCGGGGAGCTGTTTTTT
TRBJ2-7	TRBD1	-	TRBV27	CASSLSGQGAYEQYF	TGTGCCAGCAGTTTATCGGGACAGGGTGCCTACGAGCAGTACTTC
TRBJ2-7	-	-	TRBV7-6	CASSPTGARYEQYF	TGTGCCAGCAGCCCTACTGGGGCCCGCTACGAGCAGTACTTC
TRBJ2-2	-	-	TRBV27	CASSLHREKGGELFF	TGTGCCAGCAGTTTACACAGGGAAAAGGGCGGGGAGCTGTTTTTT
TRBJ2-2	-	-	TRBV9	CASSVGGDGTGELFF	TGTGCCAGCAGCGTAGGTGGAGACGGCACCGGGGAGCTGTTTTTT
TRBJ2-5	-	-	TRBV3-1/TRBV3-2	CASSQELREIQETQYF	TGTGCCAGCAGCCAAGAACTGCGGGAAATACAAGAGACCCAGTACTTC
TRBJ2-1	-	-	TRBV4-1	CASSQDTGRLQFF	TGCGCCAGCAGCCAAGATACCGGGAGACTGCAGTTCTTC
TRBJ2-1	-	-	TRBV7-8	CASIGREVAYNEQFF	TGTGCCAGCATTGGCCGCGAGGTCGCCTACAATGAGCAGTTCTTC
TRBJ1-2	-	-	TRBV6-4	CASSDPQANYGYTF	TGTGCCAGCAGTGACCCACAGGCCAACTATGGCTACACCTTC
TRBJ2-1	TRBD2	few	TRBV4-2	CASSPRTSGIYEQFF	TGTGCCAGCAGCCCCCGGACTAGCGGGATCTATGAGCAGTTCTTC
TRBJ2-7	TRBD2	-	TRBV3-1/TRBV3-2	CASSQDRTSISYEQYF	TGTGCCAGCAGCCAAGATCGGACTAGCATCTCCTACGAGCAGTACTTC
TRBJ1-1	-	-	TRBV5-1	CASSLVAGKAEAFF	TGCGCCAGCAGCTTGGTGGCGGGGAAGGCTGAAGCTTTCTTT
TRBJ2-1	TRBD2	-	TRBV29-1	CSVGLGTSSNEQFF	TGCAGCGTTGGACTAGGGACTAGTTCCAATGAGCAGTTCTTC
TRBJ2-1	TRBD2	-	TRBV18	CASSRVSAGAPSIINEQFF	TGTGCCAGCTCACGAGTATCAGCGGGAGCCCCTTCAATTATAAATGAGCAGTTCTTC
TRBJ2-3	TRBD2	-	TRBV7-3	CASRSHGTSGSTDTQYF	TGTGCCAGCAGATCTCACGGGACTAGCGGATCCACAGATACGCAGTATTTT
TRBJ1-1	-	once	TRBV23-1	CASSQPGDTEAFF	TGCGCCAGCAGTCAGCCAGGGGATACTGAAGCTTTCTTT
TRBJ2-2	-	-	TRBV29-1	CSVYPDTGELFF	TGCAGCGTTTATCCAGACACCGGGGAGCTGTTTTTT
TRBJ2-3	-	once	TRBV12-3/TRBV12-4	CASSNRDTQYF	TGTGCCAGCAGCAATAGAGATACGCAGTATTTT
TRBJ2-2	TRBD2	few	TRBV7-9	CASSSPGLATGELFF	TGTGCCAGCAGTTCTCCGGGACTAGCAACTGGGGAGCTGTTTTTT
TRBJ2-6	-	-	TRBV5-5	CASSFRLSSGANVLTF	TGTGCCAGCAGCTTTCGTCTGAGTTCTGGGGCCAACGTCCTGACTTTC
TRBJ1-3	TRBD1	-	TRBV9	CASSRTGAGNTIYF	TGTGCCAGCAGCCGGACAGGGGCCGGAAACACCATATATTTT
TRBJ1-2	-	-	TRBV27	CASSLFSGVFGYTF	TGTGCCAGCAGTTTATTTTCGGGTGTTTTTGGCTACACCTTC
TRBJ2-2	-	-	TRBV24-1	CATSDRGGPGELFF	TGTGCCACCAGTGACCGAGGGGGACCCGGGGAGCTGTTTTTT
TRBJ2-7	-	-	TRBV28	CASVSGGTESYEQYF	TGTGCCAGCGTCTCCGGAGGGACGGAGTCCTACGAGCAGTACTTC
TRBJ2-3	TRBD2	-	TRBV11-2	CASSTGTSWNTDTQYF	TGTGCCAGCAGCACCGGGACTAGTTGGAACACAGATACGCAGTATTTT
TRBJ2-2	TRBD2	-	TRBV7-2	CASRGTTPQGGELFF	TGTGCCAGCAGGGGGACTACACCTCAGGGAGGGGAGCTGTTTTTT
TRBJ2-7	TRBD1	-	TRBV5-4	CASSHLGQGVGYEQYF	TGTGCCAGCAGCCACCTGGGACAGGGGGTCGGATACGAGCAGTACTTC
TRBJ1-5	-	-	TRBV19	CASSGGRGYSNQPQHF	TGTGCCAGTAGTGGGGGCAGGGGCTATAGCAATCAGCCCCAGCATTTT
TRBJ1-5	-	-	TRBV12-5	CASGLTSGEPQHF	TGTGCTAGTGGTTTGACCTCAGGGGAGCCCCAGCATTTT
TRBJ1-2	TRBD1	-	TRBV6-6	CASRSRQGASGYTF	TGTGCCAGCAGGTCTAGGCAGGGGGCTAGTGGCTACACCTTC
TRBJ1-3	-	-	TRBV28	CASSFDSSSAIYF	TGTGCCAGCAGTTTTGACAGCTCATCTGCCATATATTTT
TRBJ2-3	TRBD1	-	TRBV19	CASSIDRGLRTDTQYF	TGTGCCAGTAGTATAGACAGGGGGTTGCGCACAGATACGCAGTATTTT
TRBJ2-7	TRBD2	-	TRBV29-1	CSVETSYYEQYF	TGCAGCGTTGAGACTAGCTACTACGAGCAGTACTTC
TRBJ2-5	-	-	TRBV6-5	CASSYSGGKETQYF	TGTGCCAGCAGTTACTCTGGCGGGAAAGAGACCCAGTACTTC
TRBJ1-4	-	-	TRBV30	CAWMTPGGTNEKLFF	TGTGCCTGGATGACCCCGGGGGGGACTAATGAAAAACTGTTTTTT
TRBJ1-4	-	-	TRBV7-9	CASSFYATNEKLFF	TGTGCCAGCAGCTTTTATGCAACTAATGAAAAACTGTTTTTT
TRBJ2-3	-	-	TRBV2	CASRKQLTDTQYF	TGTGCCAGCAGGAAACAGCTAACAGATACGCAGTATTTT
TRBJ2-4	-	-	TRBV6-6	CASSYEGNIQYF	TGTGCCAGCAGTTACGAGGGAAACATTCAGTACTTC
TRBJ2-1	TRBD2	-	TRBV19	CASSILAGGHNEQFF	TGTGCCAGTAGTATTTTAGCGGGTGGTCACAATGAGCAGTTCTTC
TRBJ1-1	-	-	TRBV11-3	CASSLFMGSKAFF	TGTGCCAGCAGCTTATTTATGGGCAGTAAAGCTTTCTTT